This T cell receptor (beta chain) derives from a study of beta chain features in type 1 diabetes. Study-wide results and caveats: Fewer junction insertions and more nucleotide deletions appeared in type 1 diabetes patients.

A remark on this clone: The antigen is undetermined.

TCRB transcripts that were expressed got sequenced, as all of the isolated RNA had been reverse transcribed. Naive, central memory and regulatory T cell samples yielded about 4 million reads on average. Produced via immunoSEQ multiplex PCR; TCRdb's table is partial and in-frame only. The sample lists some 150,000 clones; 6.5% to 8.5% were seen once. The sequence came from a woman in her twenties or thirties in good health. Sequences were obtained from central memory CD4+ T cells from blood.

In nucleotides, the CDR3 is TGCGCCAGCAGCCAAGTAGCGGGGCAATCCTACGAGCAGTACTTC. As protein: CASSQVAGQSYEQYF. V usage is TRBV4-1 and J usage is TRBJ2-7, with 8 positions matching TRBD2. The germline V gene has CDR1 MGHRA and CDR2 YSYEKL. This CDR3 comprises 15 residues. J lost 1 base, V lost 1 base, and 3 bases had no gene match.